Listed below are T cell receptor beta chains from one sample, sequenced in a study of blood T cell repertoires in COVID-19. Measured with immunoSEQ multiplex PCR; TCRdb has only the in-frame clones, and not every one. This sample has almost 70,000 clones, with almost 80% found just once. Sequenced sample: peripheral blood. These TCRs come from a man aged 60 to 69 with acute or convalescent COVID-19. Each CDR3 is given with its conserved first and last residue. Fields, in order: clone size, CDR3 length, J gene, D gene, V gene, CDR3 protein, CDR3 DNA. A D gene is named only where the DNA matches it firmly. Clone size is stated in some rows and not others, as once, few, many or a class when expanded.

clone_size: .
cdr3_length: 15
j_call: TRBJ2-1
d_call: TRBD1
v_call: TRBV5-4
cdr3_aa: CASSSGTENYNEQFF
cdr3_nt: TGTGCCAGCAGCTCCGGGACAGAGAACTACAATGAGCAGTTCTTC

clone_size: .
cdr3_length: 15
j_call: TRBJ1-4
d_call: TRBD1
v_call: TRBV3-1/TRBV3-2
cdr3_aa: CASSEPGQRNEKLFF
cdr3_nt: TGTGCCAGCAGCGAGCCGGGACAGAGGAATGAAAAACTGTTTTTT

clone_size: .
cdr3_length: 15
j_call: TRBJ2-1
d_call: TRBD1
v_call: TRBV15
cdr3_aa: CATYTGTGLYNEQFF
cdr3_nt: TGTGCCACCTACACCGGGACAGGGTTGTACAATGAGCAGTTCTTC

clone_size: few
cdr3_length: 17
j_call: TRBJ2-3
d_call: TRBD2
v_call: TRBV11-2
cdr3_aa: CASSLDGLAGSTDTQYF
cdr3_nt: TGTGCCAGCAGCTTAGATGGGCTAGCGGGGAGCACAGATACGCAGTATTTT

clone_size: .
cdr3_length: 13
j_call: TRBJ1-2
d_call: TRBD1
v_call: TRBV6-6
cdr3_aa: CASSVGTGDGYTF
cdr3_nt: TGTGCCAGCAGTGTAGGGACAGGGGATGGCTACACCTTC

clone_size: .
cdr3_length: 14
j_call: TRBJ1-2
d_call: .
v_call: TRBV4-1
cdr3_aa: CASSQRTVNYGYTF
cdr3_nt: TGCGCCAGCAGCCAGAGGACAGTGAACTATGGCTACACCTTC

clone_size: .
cdr3_length: 11
j_call: TRBJ1-1
d_call: .
v_call: TRBV6-5
cdr3_aa: CAARGDTEAFF
cdr3_nt: TGTGCCGCAAGGGGCGACACTGAAGCTTTCTTT

clone_size: .
cdr3_length: 14
j_call: TRBJ1-1
d_call: .
v_call: TRBV4-3
cdr3_aa: CASSLRTENTEAFF
cdr3_nt: TGCGCCAGCAGCCTTAGGACAGAGAACACTGAAGCTTTCTTT

clone_size: .
cdr3_length: 15
j_call: TRBJ2-7
d_call: .
v_call: TRBV6-5
cdr3_aa: CASSQGGGLDYEQYF
cdr3_nt: TGTGCCAGCAGCCAAGGGGGGGGGTTAGACTACGAGCAGTACTTC

clone_size: few
cdr3_length: 13
j_call: TRBJ1-2
d_call: TRBD1
v_call: TRBV7-2
cdr3_aa: CASSSGQGYGYTF
cdr3_nt: TGTGCCAGCAGCTCGGGACAGGGCTATGGCTACACCTTC

clone_size: .
cdr3_length: 15
j_call: TRBJ2-5
d_call: TRBD1
v_call: TRBV7-2
cdr3_aa: CASRPGTGAGKTQYF
cdr3_nt: TGTGCCAGCAGACCCGGGACAGGGGCCGGGAAGACCCAGTACTTC

clone_size: .
cdr3_length: 17
j_call: TRBJ2-6
d_call: .
v_call: TRBV10-3
cdr3_aa: CANSERGEGAGANVLTF
cdr3_nt: TGTGCCAACTCAGAGAGGGGCGAGGGGGCTGGGGCCAACGTCCTGACTTTC

clone_size: .
cdr3_length: 15
j_call: TRBJ1-1
d_call: .
v_call: TRBV7-8
cdr3_aa: CASSAYGVLNTEAFF
cdr3_nt: TGTGCCAGCAGCGCCTACGGGGTCTTGAACACTGAAGCTTTCTTT

clone_size: .
cdr3_length: 16
j_call: TRBJ1-4
d_call: TRBD1
v_call: TRBV19
cdr3_aa: CASSADRQGPREKLFF
cdr3_nt: TGTGCCAGTAGTGCAGATCGACAGGGCCCGAGGGAAAAACTGTTTTTT

clone_size: .
cdr3_length: 12
j_call: TRBJ1-2
d_call: .
v_call: TRBV28
cdr3_aa: CASSESGYGYTF
cdr3_nt: TGTGCCAGCAGTGAATCGGGCTATGGCTACACCTTC

clone_size: once
cdr3_length: 14
j_call: TRBJ1-3
d_call: TRBD1
v_call: TRBV7-3
cdr3_aa: CASSPGGSGNTIYF
cdr3_nt: TGTGCCAGCAGTCCAGGGGGATCCGGAAACACCATATATTTT

clone_size: .
cdr3_length: 15
j_call: TRBJ2-1
d_call: TRBD2
v_call: TRBV10-3
cdr3_aa: CAISERSGGENEQFF
cdr3_nt: TGTGCCATCAGTGAGCGGAGCGGGGGGGAGAATGAGCAGTTCTTC

clone_size: .
cdr3_length: 15
j_call: TRBJ2-1
d_call: TRBD2
v_call: TRBV7-7
cdr3_aa: CASSLVAGGPGEQFF
cdr3_nt: TGTGCTAGCAGCTTAGTAGCGGGGGGGCCGGGTGAGCAGTTCTTC

clone_size: once
cdr3_length: 14
j_call: TRBJ2-5
d_call: .
v_call: TRBV5-8
cdr3_aa: CASSLVSGEETQYF
cdr3_nt: TGTGCCAGCAGCTTGGTGTCAGGGGAAGAGACCCAGTACTTC

clone_size: .
cdr3_length: 15
j_call: TRBJ1-1
d_call: .
v_call: TRBV2
cdr3_aa: CASKWADTPNTEAFF
cdr3_nt: TGTGCCAGCAAATGGGCAGATACTCCGAACACTGAAGCTTTCTTT

clone_size: .
cdr3_length: 21
j_call: TRBJ2-1
d_call: TRBD2
v_call: TRBV3-1/TRBV3-2
cdr3_aa: CASSQNGNLNLAGALYNEQFF
cdr3_nt: TGTGCCAGCAGCCAAAACGGCAACTTAAACCTAGCGGGGGCTCTCTACAATGAGCAGTTCTTC

clone_size: .
cdr3_length: 16
j_call: TRBJ1-5
d_call: .
v_call: TRBV5-5
cdr3_aa: CASSLVAGDRNQPQHF
cdr3_nt: TGTGCCAGCAGCTTGGTGGCAGGGGATCGCAATCAGCCCCAGCATTTT

clone_size: .
cdr3_length: 15
j_call: TRBJ1-5
d_call: TRBD1
v_call: TRBV18
cdr3_aa: CASSRGQVQWQPQHF
cdr3_nt: TGTGCCAGCTCACGAGGACAGGTTCAATGGCAGCCCCAGCATTTT

clone_size: .
cdr3_length: 13
j_call: TRBJ1-1
d_call: .
v_call: TRBV30
cdr3_aa: CAWDPRGITEAFF
cdr3_nt: TGTGCCTGGGATCCTCGAGGAATCACTGAAGCTTTCTTT

clone_size: once
cdr3_length: 15
j_call: TRBJ2-5
d_call: TRBD1
v_call: TRBV5-6
cdr3_aa: CASSLLQGNEETQYF
cdr3_nt: TGTGCCAGCAGCTTGTTACAGGGGAATGAAGAGACCCAGTACTTC

clone_size: few
cdr3_length: 16
j_call: TRBJ2-3
d_call: .
v_call: TRBV11-1
cdr3_aa: CASSLGSGGTSDTQYF
cdr3_nt: TGTGCCAGCAGCTTAGGGTCTGGGGGGACGTCAGATACGCAGTATTTT

clone_size: .
cdr3_length: 14
j_call: TRBJ2-3
d_call: TRBD2
v_call: TRBV7-2
cdr3_aa: CASSPGLAEDTQYF
cdr3_nt: TGTGCCAGCAGCCCAGGACTAGCGGAAGATACGCAGTATTTT

clone_size: .
cdr3_length: 17
j_call: TRBJ2-7
d_call: TRBD2
v_call: TRBV27
cdr3_aa: CASTRLAGSAYPYEQYF
cdr3_nt: TGTGCCTCCACGAGGCTAGCGGGGTCGGCCTACCCCTACGAGCAGTACTTC

clone_size: .
cdr3_length: 13
j_call: TRBJ2-2
d_call: .
v_call: TRBV30
cdr3_aa: CAWSQQGAGELFF
cdr3_nt: TGTGCCTGGAGTCAACAGGGCGCCGGGGAGCTGTTTTTT

clone_size: .
cdr3_length: 14
j_call: TRBJ2-3
d_call: TRBD1
v_call: TRBV24-1
cdr3_aa: CATSRDRGTDTQYF
cdr3_nt: TGTGCCACCAGCCGGGACAGGGGCACAGATACGCAGTATTTT

clone_size: .
cdr3_length: 12
j_call: TRBJ1-1
d_call: TRBD1
v_call: TRBV12-3/TRBV12-4
cdr3_aa: CASSQGQRKAFF
cdr3_nt: TGTGCCAGCAGCCAGGGACAGCGAAAAGCTTTCTTT

clone_size: .
cdr3_length: 16
j_call: TRBJ2-5
d_call: TRBD1
v_call: TRBV25-1
cdr3_aa: CASSERGPGDGETQYF
cdr3_nt: TGTGCCAGCAGTGAAAGGGGGCCAGGGGACGGAGAGACCCAGTACTTC

clone_size: .
cdr3_length: 14
j_call: TRBJ1-2
d_call: .
v_call: TRBV7-6
cdr3_aa: CASSLAPMEGGYTF
cdr3_nt: TGTGCCAGCAGCTTAGCCCCAATGGAGGGTGGCTACACCTTC

clone_size: .
cdr3_length: 12
j_call: TRBJ2-7
d_call: .
v_call: TRBV7-2
cdr3_aa: CASRYGGAEQYF
cdr3_nt: TGTGCCAGCAGGTACGGTGGGGCCGAGCAGTACTTC

clone_size: .
cdr3_length: 15
j_call: TRBJ1-6
d_call: TRBD1
v_call: TRBV9
cdr3_aa: CASSYRDRGNSPLHF
cdr3_nt: TGTGCCAGCAGCTACCGGGACAGAGGTAATTCACCCCTCCACTTT

clone_size: .
cdr3_length: 15
j_call: TRBJ1-2
d_call: TRBD1
v_call: TRBV24-1
cdr3_aa: CATSDSTKGTVVYTF
cdr3_nt: TGTGCCACCAGTGATTCCACTAAGGGGACAGTAGTCTACACCTTC

clone_size: .
cdr3_length: 15
j_call: TRBJ2-7
d_call: .
v_call: TRBV12-5
cdr3_aa: CASGALAFGSYEQYF
cdr3_nt: TGTGCTAGTGGTGCCCTAGCGTTTGGATCCTACGAGCAGTACTTC

clone_size: .
cdr3_length: 16
j_call: TRBJ1-5
d_call: TRBD1
v_call: TRBV19
cdr3_aa: CASSIEGQALNQPQHF
cdr3_nt: TGTGCCAGTAGTATAGAGGGACAGGCCCTCAATCAGCCCCAGCATTTT

clone_size: .
cdr3_length: 16
j_call: TRBJ2-2
d_call: .
v_call: TRBV5-8
cdr3_aa: CASSRRLYANTGELFF
cdr3_nt: TGTGCCAGCAGCCGGCGACTATACGCGAACACCGGGGAGCTGTTTTTT

clone_size: .
cdr3_length: 16
j_call: TRBJ1-2
d_call: .
v_call: TRBV5-8
cdr3_aa: CASSLDRLGGNYGYTF
cdr3_nt: TGTGCCAGCAGCTTGGACCGTTTGGGAGGGAACTATGGCTACACCTTC

clone_size: .
cdr3_length: 15
j_call: TRBJ1-1
d_call: .
v_call: TRBV5-8
cdr3_aa: CASSPGTQIYTEAFF
cdr3_nt: TGTGCCAGCAGCCCCGGGACACAGATCTACACTGAAGCTTTCTTT

clone_size: few
cdr3_length: 12
j_call: TRBJ2-1
d_call: .
v_call: TRBV7-9
cdr3_aa: CASSFPVDEQFF
cdr3_nt: TGTGCCAGCAGCTTCCCTGTTGATGAGCAGTTCTTC

clone_size: few
cdr3_length: 16
j_call: TRBJ1-2
d_call: .
v_call: TRBV4-1
cdr3_aa: CASSQDRGAGNYGYTF
cdr3_nt: TGCGCCAGCAGCCAAGATCGGGGTGCCGGGAACTATGGCTACACCTTC